This T cell receptor (beta chain) appears in the sequencing data of a study of blood T cells in healthy people across ages. The CDR3 is 12 residues long. Germline assignment: CDR1 MDHEN and CDR2 SYDVKM. For this clonotype: The antigen is undetermined.

The second PCR ran about 6 to 12 cycles with a sample-barcoded 5' primer and J-beta primers. A template-switch adaptor with 12 random nucleotides tagged each cDNA molecule. TCRdb independently ran MiXCR on the 5' RACE reads; one entry per CDR3 protein. The sample yields over 600,000 distinct CDR3 sequences, more than 35% seen once. Study results and caveats: Across the age range, TCR beta diversity per million T cells fell in a roughly linear way.

V usage is TRBV28 and J usage is TRBJ2-5; 8 bases are a match to TRBD1. Matching the DNA end better, TRBJ2-7 makes the J call doubtful. What was sequenced was blood. The receptor comes from a man older than 75 in good health. For the CDR3, the DNA is TGTGCCATCCAGGGGGCAGTCTACGAGCAGTACTTC. Translated: CAIQGAVYEQYF.